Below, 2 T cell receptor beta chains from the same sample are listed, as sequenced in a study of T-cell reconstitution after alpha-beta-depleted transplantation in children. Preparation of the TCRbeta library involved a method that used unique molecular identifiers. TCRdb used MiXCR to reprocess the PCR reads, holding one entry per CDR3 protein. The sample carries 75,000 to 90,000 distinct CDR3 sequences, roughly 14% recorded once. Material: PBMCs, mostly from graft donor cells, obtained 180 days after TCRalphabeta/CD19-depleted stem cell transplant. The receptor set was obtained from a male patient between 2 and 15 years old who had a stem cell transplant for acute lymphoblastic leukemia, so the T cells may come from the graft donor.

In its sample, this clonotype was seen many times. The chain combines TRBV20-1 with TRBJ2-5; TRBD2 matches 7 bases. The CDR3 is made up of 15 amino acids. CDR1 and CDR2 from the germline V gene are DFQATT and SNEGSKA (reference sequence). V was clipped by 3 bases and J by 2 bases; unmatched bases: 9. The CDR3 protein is CSASLAGVWQETQYF. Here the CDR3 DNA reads TGCAGTGCTAGTCTTGCGGGGGTGTGGCAAGAGACCCAGTACTTC.

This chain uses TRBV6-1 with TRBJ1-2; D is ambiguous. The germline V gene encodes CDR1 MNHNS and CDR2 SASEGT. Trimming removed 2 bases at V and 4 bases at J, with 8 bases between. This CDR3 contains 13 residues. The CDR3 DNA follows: TGTGCCAGCAGTGAACAGCAGAGCTATGGCTACACCTTC. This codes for CASSEQQSYGYTF.